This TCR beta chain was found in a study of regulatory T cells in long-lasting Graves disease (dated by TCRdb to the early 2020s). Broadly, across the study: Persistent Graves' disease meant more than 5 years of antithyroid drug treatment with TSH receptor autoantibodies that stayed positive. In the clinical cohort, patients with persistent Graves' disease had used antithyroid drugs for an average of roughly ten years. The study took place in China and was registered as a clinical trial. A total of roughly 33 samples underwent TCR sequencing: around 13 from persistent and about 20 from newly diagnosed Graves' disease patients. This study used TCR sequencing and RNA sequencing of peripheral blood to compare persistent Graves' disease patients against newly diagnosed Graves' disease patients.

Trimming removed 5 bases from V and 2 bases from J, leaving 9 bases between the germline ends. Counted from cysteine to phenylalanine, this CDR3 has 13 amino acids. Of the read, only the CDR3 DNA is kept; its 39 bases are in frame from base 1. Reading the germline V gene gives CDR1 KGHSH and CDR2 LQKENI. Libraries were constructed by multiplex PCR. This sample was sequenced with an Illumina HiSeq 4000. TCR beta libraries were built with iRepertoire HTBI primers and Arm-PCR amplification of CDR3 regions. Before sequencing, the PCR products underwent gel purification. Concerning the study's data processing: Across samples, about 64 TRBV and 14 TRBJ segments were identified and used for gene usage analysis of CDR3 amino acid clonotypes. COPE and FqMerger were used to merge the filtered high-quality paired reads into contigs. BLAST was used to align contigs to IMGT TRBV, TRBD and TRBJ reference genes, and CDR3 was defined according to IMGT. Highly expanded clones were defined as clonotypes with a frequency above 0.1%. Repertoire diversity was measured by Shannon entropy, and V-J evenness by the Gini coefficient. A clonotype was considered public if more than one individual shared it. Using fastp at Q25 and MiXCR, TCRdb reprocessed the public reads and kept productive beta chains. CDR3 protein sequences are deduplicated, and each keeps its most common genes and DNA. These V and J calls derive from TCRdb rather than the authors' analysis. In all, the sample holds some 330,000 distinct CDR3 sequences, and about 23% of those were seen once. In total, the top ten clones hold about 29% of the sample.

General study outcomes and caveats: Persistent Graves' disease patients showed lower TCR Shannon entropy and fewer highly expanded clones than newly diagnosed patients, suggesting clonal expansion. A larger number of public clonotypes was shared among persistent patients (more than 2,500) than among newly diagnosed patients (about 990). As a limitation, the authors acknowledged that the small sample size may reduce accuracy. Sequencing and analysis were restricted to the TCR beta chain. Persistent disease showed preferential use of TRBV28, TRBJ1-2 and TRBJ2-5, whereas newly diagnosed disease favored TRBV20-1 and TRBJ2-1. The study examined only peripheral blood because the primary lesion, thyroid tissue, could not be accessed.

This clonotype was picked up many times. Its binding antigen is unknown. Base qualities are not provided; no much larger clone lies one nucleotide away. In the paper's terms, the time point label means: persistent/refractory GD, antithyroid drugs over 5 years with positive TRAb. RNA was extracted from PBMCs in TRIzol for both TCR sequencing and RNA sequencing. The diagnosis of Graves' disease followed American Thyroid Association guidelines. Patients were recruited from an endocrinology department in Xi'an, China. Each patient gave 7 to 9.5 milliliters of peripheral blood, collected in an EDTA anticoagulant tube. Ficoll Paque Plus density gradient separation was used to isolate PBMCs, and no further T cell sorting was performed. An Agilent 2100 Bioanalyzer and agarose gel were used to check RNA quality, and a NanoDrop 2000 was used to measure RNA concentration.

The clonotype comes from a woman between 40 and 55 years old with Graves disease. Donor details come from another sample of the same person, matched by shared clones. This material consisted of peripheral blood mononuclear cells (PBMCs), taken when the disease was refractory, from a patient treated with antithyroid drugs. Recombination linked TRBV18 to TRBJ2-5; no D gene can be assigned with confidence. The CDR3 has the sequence CASSADGQETQYF. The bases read TGTGCCAGCTCAGCCGACGGGCAAGAGACCCAGTACTTC.